This section outlines one TCR beta chain sequence together with its context. Antigen: not known. TCRdb reprocessed the reads via MiXCR and lists one record per CDR3 protein. The data hold 250,000 to 300,000 distinct CDR3 sequences, with around 25% observed a single time. This sample stems from a study of T cell repertoires in cytomegalovirus infection. In the study overall: Carrying CMV and the relevant HLA type showed in public TCR beta signatures. Study conclusions and caveats: Across the ex vivo response, the dominant clonotypes were HLA-C-restricted CMV-specific TCR beta clonotypes. People with CMV and the relevant HLA were identified by cumulative public TCR beta family frequency.

Sample: PBMCs. The receptor was derived from a human donor in good health (CMV status not recorded). Some clones in this sample may be carry-over from other donors' samples.

The CDR3 bases are TGTGCCAGCAGTTACTCGCACCCCCGGACCGGGGAGCTGTTTTTT. Encoded protein: CASSYSHPRTGELFF. The rearrangement uses TRBV6-5 and TRBJ2-2; D gene unclear. The CDR3 has 15 amino acids. Germline CDR1 is MNHEY and CDR2 is SVGAGI. V lost 0 bases and J 5 bases, leaving 10 bases between the germline ends.